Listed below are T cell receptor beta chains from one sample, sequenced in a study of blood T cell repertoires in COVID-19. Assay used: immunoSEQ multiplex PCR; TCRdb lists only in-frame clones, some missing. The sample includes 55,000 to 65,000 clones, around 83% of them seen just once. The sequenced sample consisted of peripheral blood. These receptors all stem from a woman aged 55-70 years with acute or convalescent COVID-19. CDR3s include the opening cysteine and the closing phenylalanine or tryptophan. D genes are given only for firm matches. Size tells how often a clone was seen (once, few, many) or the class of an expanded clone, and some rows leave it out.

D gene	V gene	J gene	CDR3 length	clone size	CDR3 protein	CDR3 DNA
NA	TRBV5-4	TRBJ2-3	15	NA	CASSLEGGARDTQYF	TGTGCCAGCAGCCTGGAGGGGGGGGCTAGAGATACGCAGTATTTT
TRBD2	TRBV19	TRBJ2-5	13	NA	CASSNRLAGTQYF	TGTGCCAGTAGTAATCGACTAGCGGGGACCCAGTACTTC
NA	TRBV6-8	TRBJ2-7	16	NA	CASSFPTTGRNYEQYF	TGTGCCAGCAGTTTCCCGACTACCGGAAGGAATTACGAGCAGTACTTC
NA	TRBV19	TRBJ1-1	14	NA	CASSIEDSNTEAFF	TGTGCCAGTAGTATTGAGGACAGCAACACTGAAGCTTTCTTT
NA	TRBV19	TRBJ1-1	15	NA	CASRTRGPARSEAFF	TGTGCCAGTAGAACCAGGGGACCTGCGAGGTCTGAAGCTTTCTTT
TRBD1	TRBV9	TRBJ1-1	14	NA	CASSSRGRGTEAFF	TGTGCCAGCAGCTCCAGGGGGCGCGGCACTGAAGCTTTCTTT
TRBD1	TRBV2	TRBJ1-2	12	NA	CATPQGDRGYTF	TGTGCCACTCCTCAGGGGGACAGGGGCTACACCTTC
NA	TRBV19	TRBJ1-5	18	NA	CASSTLVYLDSSNQPQHF	TGTGCCAGTAGTACCCTAGTATACCTTGACAGTAGCAATCAGCCCCAGCATTTT
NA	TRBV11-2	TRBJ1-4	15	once	CASSLAAGTNEKLFF	TGTGCCAGCAGCCTAGCCGCAGGGACTAATGAAAAACTGTTTTTT
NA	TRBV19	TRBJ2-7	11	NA	CASTGNYEQYF	TGTGCCAGTACCGGGAACTACGAGCAGTACTTC
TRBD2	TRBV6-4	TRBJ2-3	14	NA	CASSEAGGTDTQYF	TGTGCCAGCAGTGAAGCGGGGGGCACAGATACGCAGTATTTT
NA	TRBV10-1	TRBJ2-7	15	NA	CASSESGLGQYEQYF	TGCGCCAGCAGTGAGTCGGGTTTGGGCCAGTACGAGCAGTACTTC
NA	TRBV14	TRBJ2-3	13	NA	CASSQLGPDTQYF	TGTGCCAGCAGCCAACTAGGTCCAGATACGCAGTATTTT
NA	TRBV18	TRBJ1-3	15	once	CASSEGSVSGNTIYF	TGTGCCAGCTCGGAGGGATCGGTCTCTGGAAACACCATATATTTT
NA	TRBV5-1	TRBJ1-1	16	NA	CASSLRSTAMNTEAFF	TGCGCCAGCAGCTTGCGGTCGACAGCCATGAACACTGAAGCTTTCTTT
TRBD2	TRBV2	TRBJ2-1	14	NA	CASDRASGITEQFF	TGTGCCAGCGATAGGGCTAGCGGGATTACTGAGCAGTTCTTC
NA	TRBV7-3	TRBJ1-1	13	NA	CASSPNRGGEAFF	TGTGCCAGCAGCCCAAATAGGGGGGGAGAAGCTTTCTTT
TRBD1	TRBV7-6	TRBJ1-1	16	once	CASSAVRLTGQDEAFF	TGTGCCAGCAGCGCAGTCCGCTTGACAGGACAGGACGAAGCTTTCTTT
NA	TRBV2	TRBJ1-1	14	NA	CASSATGLDTEAFF	TGTGCCAGCAGTGCCACAGGGTTGGACACTGAAGCTTTCTTT
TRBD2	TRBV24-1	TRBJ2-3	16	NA	CATSDWTSGNTDTQYF	TGTGCCACCAGTGATTGGACTAGCGGAAACACAGATACGCAGTATTTT
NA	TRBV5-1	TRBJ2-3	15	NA	CASSPPLDSADTQYF	TGCGCCAGCAGCCCCCCGTTGGACAGTGCAGATACGCAGTATTTT
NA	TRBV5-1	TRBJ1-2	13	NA	CASSPGQNYGYTF	TGCGCCAGCAGCCCCGGACAGAACTATGGCTACACCTTC
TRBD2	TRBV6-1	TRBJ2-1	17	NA	CASSAPSGGSSYNEQFF	TGTGCCAGCAGTGCTCCTAGCGGGGGGAGCTCCTACAATGAGCAGTTCTTC
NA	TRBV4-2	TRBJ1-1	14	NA	CASSGGRANTEAFF	TGTGCCAGCAGCGGGGGCAGAGCGAACACTGAAGCTTTCTTT
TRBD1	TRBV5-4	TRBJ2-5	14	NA	CASSLGQSQETQYF	TGTGCCAGCAGCCTGGGACAGTCCCAAGAGACCCAGTACTTC
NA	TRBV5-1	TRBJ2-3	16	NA	CASSPSGRGGADTQYF	TGCGCCAGCAGTCCAAGTGGGAGGGGGGGCGCGGATACGCAGTATTTT
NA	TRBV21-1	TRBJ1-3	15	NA	CASSKGGRVGNTIYF	TGTGCCAGCAGCAAAGGGGGCAGGGTTGGAAACACCATATATTTT
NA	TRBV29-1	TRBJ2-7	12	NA	CSARGLTYEQYF	TGCAGCGCCCGGGGTCTAACCTACGAGCAGTACTTC
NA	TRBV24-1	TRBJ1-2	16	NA	CATSDRVPNENYGYTF	TGTGCCACCAGTGATAGAGTCCCTAATGAAAACTATGGCTACACCTTC
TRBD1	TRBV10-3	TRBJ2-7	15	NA	CAISDPVDRAYEQYF	TGTGCCATCAGTGACCCAGTGGACAGGGCCTACGAGCAGTACTTC
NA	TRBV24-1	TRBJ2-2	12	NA	CATKGVTGELFF	TGTGCCACCAAAGGAGTCACCGGGGAGCTGTTTTTT
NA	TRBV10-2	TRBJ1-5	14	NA	CASTVGAPNQPQHF	TGCGCCAGCACCGTGGGGGCCCCCAATCAGCCCCAGCATTTT
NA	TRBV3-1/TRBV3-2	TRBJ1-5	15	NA	CASSLGQINNQPQHF	TGTGCCAGCAGCCTCGGACAGATCAACAATCAGCCCCAGCATTTT
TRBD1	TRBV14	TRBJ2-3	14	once	CASKDRGPTDTQYF	TGTGCCAGCAAGGACAGGGGGCCGACAGATACGCAGTATTTT
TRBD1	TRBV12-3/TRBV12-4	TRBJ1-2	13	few	CASSPTGFYGYTF	TGTGCCAGCAGCCCGACAGGGTTCTATGGCTACACCTTC
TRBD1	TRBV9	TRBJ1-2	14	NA	CASSAPGGGYGYTF	TGTGCCAGCAGCGCCCCAGGGGGCGGCTATGGCTACACCTTC
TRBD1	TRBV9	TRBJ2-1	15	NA	CASSGPGQAYNEQFF	TGTGCCAGCAGCGGCCCGGGACAGGCCTACAATGAGCAGTTCTTC
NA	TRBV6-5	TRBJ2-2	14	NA	CASSRGRNTGELFF	TGTGCCAGCAGTAGGGGGAGGAACACCGGGGAGCTGTTTTTT
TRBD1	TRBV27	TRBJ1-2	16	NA	CASSLAAGTANYGYTF	TGTGCCAGCAGTTTGGCCGCCGGGACAGCAAACTATGGCTACACCTTC
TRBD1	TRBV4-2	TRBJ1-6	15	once	CASSQGQGEGSPLHF	TGTGCCAGCAGCCAGGGACAGGGGGAGGGTTCACCCCTCCACTTT
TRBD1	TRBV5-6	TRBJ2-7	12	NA	CASMTGGYEQYF	TGTGCCAGCATGACAGGGGGGTACGAGCAGTACTTC
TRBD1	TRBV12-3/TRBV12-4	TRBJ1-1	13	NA	CASSIQGAGEAFF	TGTGCCAGCAGTATACAGGGGGCGGGTGAAGCTTTCTTT
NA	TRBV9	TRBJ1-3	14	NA	CASGGETGGNTIYF	TGTGCCAGCGGGGGGGAAACGGGTGGAAACACCATATATTTT
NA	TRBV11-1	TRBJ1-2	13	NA	CASSLQGFDGYTF	TGTGCCAGCAGCTTACAGGGATTTGATGGCTACACCTTC
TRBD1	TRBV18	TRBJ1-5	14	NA	CASSPGQGRQPQHF	TGTGCCAGCTCACCCGGACAGGGCCGGCAGCCCCAGCATTTT
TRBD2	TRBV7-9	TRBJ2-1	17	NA	CASSPRTSGGPRNEQFF	TGTGCCAGCAGCCCCCGGACTAGCGGGGGGCCTCGGAATGAGCAGTTCTTC
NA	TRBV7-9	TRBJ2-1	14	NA	CASSRPQGYNEQFF	TGTGCCAGCAGCCGTCCTCAGGGGTACAATGAGCAGTTCTTC
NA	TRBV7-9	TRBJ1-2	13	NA	CASSPDNPSGYTF	TGTGCCAGCAGCCCAGATAACCCCTCTGGCTACACCTTC
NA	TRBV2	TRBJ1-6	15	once	CASRASTGGNSPLHF	TGTGCCAGCAGGGCTTCGACAGGCGGTAATTCACCCCTCCACTTT
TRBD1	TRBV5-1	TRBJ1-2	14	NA	CASSPQGQGYGYTF	TGCGCCAGCAGCCCCCAGGGACAGGGCTATGGCTACACCTTC
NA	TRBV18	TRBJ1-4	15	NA	CASSRAGGTNEKLFF	TGTGCCAGCTCCCGAGCCGGGGGGACCAATGAAAAACTGTTTTTT
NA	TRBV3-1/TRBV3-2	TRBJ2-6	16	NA	CASSLGQLSGANVLTF	TGTGCCAGCAGCCTCGGACAGCTCTCTGGGGCCAACGTCCTGACTTTC